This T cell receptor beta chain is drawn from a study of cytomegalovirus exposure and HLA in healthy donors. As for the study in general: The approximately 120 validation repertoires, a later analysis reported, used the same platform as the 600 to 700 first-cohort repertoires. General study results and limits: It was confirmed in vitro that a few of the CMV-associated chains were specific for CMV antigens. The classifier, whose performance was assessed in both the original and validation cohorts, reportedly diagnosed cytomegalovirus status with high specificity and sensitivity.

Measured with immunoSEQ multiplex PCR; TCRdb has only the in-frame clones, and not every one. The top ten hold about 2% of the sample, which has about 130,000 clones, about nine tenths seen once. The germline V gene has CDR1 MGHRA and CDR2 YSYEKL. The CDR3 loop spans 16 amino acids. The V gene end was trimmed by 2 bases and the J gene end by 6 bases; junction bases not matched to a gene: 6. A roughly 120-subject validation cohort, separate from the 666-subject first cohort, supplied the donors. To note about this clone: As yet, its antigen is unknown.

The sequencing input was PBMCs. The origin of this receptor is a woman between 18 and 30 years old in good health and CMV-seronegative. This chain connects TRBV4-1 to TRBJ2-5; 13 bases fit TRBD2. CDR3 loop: CASSQPLAGGGKTQYF. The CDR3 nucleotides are TGCGCCAGCAGCCAACCACTAGCGGGGGGGGGTAAGACCCAGTACTTC.